This T cell receptor (beta chain) derives from a study of T cells expressing NK-cell markers. Study information: Most of the eight sequenced donors were HCMV-seropositive; one was seronegative. Findings of the study overall: In several donors, these clonotypes also led the CD3+CD56-NKG2C+ fraction.

Worth noting for this clonotype: No antigen is known for it.

The length of the CDR3 is 16 residues. TCRdb re-called the 5' RACE reads and catalogs CDR3 proteins one per entry, DNA excluded. Its table records roughly 390,000 distinct CDR3 sequences. The V and J genes are TRBV12-3 or TRBV12-4 and TRBJ1-2; TCRdb lists TRBD1, though no DNA is available to test this call. This clonotype was obtained from a man aged 18 to 69 in good health. Input material: blood T cells: a sorted CD56 or NKG2C T cell subset, CD4+ or CD8+ T cells, or bulk PBMC T cells (not recorded which). The CDR3 reads CASASGPGTGNYGYTF.